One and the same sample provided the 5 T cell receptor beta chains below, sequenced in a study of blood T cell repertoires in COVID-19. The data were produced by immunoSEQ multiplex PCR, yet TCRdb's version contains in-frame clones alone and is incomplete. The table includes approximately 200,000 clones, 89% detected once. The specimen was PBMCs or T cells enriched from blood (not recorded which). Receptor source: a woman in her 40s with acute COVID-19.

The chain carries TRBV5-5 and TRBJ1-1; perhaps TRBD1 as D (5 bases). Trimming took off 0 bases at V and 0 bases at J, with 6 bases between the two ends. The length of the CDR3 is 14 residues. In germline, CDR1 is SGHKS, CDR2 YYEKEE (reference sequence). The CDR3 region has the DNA TGTGCCAGCAGCTTGGACAGGCTGAACACTGAAGCTTTCTTT. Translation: CASSLDRLNTEAFF.

The CDR3 sequence is CASSLEVSYEQYF. In nucleotides, the CDR3 is TGTGCCAGCAGTTTGGAGGTCTCCTACGAGCAGTACTTC. The chain carries TRBV12-3 or TRBV12-4 and TRBJ2-7; tentatively, D is TRBD2 (5 bases). This CDR3 spans 13 amino acids. Trimming took off 3 bases at V and 0 bases at J, with 6 bases between the two ends.

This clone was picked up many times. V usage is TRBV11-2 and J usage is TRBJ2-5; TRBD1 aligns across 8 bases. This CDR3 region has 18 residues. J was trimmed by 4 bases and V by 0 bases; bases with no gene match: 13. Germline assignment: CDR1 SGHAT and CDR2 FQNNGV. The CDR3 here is CASSLDKETGAIGETQYF. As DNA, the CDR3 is TGTGCCAGCAGCTTAGACAAGGAGACAGGGGCCATCGGAGAGACCCAGTACTTC.

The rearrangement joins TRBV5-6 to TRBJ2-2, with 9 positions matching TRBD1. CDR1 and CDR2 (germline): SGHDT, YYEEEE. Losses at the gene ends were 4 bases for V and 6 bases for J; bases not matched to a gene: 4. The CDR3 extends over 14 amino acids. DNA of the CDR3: TGTGCCAGCAGCCCGGGGACAGGGTCCGGGGAGCTGTTTTTT. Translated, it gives CASSPGTGSGELFF.

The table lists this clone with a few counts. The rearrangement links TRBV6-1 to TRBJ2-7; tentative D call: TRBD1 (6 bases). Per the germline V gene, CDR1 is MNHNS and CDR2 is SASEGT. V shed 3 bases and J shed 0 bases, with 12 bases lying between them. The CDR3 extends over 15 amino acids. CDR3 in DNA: TGTGCCAGCAGTGAGGGGGCCGGCGCCTCCTACGAGCAGTACTTC. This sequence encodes CASSEGAGASYEQYF.